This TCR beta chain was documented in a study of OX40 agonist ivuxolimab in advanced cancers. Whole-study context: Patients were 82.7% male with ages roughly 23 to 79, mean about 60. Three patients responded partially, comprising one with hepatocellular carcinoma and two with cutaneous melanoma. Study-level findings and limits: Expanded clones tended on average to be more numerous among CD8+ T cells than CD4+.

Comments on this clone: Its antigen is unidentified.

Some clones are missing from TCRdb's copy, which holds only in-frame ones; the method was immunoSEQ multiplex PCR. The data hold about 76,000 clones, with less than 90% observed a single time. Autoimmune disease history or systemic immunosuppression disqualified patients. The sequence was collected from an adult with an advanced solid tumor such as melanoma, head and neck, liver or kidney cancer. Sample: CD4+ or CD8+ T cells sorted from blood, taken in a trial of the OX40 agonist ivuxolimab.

The CDR3 DNA is TGTGCCAGCAGCGGGCTATCCCTCGGGGAGCAGTTCTTC. This gives the protein CASSGLSLGEQFF. The chain uses TRBV5-6 and TRBJ2-1; no definite D call. The CDR3 extends over 13 amino acids. Trimming removed 4 bases from V and 10 bases from J, with 15 bases in between. The germline V gene has CDR1 SGHDT and CDR2 YYEEEE.